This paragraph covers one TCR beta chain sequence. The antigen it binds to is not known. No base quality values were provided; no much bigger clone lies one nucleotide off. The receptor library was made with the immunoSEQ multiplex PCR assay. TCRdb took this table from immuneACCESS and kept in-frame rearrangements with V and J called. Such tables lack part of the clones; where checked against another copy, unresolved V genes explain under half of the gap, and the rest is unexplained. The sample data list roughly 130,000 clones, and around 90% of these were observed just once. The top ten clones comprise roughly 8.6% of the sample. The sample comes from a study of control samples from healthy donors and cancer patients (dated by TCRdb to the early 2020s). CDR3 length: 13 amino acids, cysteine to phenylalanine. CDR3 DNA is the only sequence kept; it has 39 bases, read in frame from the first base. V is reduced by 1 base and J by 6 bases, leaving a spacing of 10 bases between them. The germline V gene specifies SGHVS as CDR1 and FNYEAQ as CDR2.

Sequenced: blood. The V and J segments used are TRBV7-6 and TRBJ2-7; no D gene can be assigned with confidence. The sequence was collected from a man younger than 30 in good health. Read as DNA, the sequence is TGTGCCAGCAGCTTAGGTGGATATGCCGAGCAGTACTTC. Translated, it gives CASSLGGYAEQYF.